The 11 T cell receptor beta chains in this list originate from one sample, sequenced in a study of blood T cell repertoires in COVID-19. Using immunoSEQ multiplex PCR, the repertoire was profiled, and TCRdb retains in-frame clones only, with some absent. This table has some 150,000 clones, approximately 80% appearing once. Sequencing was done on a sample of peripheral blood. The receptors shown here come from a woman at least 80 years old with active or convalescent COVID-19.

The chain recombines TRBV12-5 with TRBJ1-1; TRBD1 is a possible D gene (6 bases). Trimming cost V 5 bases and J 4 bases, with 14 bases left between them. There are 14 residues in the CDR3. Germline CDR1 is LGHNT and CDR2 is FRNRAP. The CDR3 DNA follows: TGTGCTAGTGGTCGTGAGGGGGGGTTCACTGAAGCTTTCTTT. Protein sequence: CASGREGGFTEAFF.

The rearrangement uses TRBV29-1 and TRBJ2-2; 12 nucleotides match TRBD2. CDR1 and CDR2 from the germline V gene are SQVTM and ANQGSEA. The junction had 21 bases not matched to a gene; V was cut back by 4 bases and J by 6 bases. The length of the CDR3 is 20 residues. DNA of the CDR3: TGCAGCGTTGCGTATTTTGCTAGCGGGGGGGCCTTGCGAGGCGCCGGGGAGCTGTTTTTT. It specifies CSVAYFASGGALRGAGELFF.

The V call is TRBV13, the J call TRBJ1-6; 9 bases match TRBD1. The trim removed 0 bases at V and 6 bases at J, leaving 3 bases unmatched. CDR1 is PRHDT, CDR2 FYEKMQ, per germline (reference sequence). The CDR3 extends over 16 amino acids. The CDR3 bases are TGTGCCAGCAGCTTAGGTATGGGACAGGGTAATTCACCCCTCCACTTT. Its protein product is CASSLGMGQGNSPLHF.

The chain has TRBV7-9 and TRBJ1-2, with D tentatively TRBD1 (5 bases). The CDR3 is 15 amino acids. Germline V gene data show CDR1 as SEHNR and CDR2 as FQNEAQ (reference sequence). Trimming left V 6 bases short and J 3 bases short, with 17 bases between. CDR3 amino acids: CASSATGARDYGYTF. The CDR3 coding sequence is TGTGCCAGCAGTGCCACAGGCGCCCGGGACTATGGCTACACCTTC.

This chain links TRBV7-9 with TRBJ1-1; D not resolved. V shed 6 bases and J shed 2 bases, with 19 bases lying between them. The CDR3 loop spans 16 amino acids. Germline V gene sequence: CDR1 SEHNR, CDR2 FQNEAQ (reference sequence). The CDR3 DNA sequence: TGTGCCAGCAGAAAAGGGAGGCAGAAATTTAACACTGAAGCTTTCTTT. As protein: CASRKGRQKFNTEAFF.

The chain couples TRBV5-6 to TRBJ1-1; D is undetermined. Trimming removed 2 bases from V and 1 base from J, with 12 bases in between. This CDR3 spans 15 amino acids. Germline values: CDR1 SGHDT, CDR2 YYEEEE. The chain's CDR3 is CASSFLTAENTEAFF. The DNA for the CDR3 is TGTGCCAGCAGCTTCCTTACAGCAGAGAACACTGAAGCTTTCTTT.

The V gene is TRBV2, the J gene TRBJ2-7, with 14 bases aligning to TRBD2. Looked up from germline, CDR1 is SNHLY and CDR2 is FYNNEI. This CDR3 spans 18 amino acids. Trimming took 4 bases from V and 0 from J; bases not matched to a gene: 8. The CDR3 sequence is CASSGKGLAGVSSYEQYF. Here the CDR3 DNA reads TGTGCCAGCAGTGGAAAGGGACTAGCGGGGGTCAGCTCCTACGAGCAGTACTTC.

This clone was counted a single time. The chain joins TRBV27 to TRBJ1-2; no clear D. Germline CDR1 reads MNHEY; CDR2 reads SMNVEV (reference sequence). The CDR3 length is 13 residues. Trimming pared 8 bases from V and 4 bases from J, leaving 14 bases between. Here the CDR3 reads CASAGREGYGYTF. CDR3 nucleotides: TGTGCCAGCGCCGGTAGGGAGGGCTATGGCTACACCTTC.

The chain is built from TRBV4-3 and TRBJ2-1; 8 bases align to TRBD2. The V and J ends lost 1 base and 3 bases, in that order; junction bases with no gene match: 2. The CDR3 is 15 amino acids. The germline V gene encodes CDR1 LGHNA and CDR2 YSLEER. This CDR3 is CASSQVRGVYNEQFF. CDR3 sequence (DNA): TGCGCCAGCAGCCAAGTGCGGGGGGTCTACAATGAGCAGTTCTTC.

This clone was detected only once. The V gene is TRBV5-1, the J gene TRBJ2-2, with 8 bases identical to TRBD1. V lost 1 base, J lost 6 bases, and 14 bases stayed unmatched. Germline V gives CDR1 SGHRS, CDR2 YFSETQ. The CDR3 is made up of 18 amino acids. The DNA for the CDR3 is TGCGCCAGCAGCTTGAATGGTTGGGTGCAGGGGGCGTCCGGGGAGCTGTTTTTT. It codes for CASSLNGWVQGASGELFF.

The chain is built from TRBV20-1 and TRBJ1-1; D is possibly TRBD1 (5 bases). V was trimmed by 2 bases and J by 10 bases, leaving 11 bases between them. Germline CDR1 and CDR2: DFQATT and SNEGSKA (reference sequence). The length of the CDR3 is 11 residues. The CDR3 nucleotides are TGCAGTGCTAGACGGCCCCAGGGAGCTTTCTTT. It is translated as CSARRPQGAFF.